The 9 T cell receptor beta chains in this list originate from one sample, sequenced in a study of OX40 agonist ivuxolimab in advanced cancers. Here immunoSEQ multiplex PCR was the method, and the copy in TCRdb shows in-frame clones only, minus some. The table shows more than 45,000 clones, with roughly 77% occurring only once. The specimen was CD4+ or CD8+ T cells sorted from blood, collected in a trial of the OX40 agonist ivuxolimab. The receptors originated from an adult with an advanced solid tumor such as melanoma, head and neck, liver or kidney cancer.

The rearrangement joins TRBV2 to TRBJ2-7; 10 bases align to TRBD2. This CDR3 is built from 15 residues. The trim removed 6 bases at V and 4 bases at J, leaving 9 bases unmatched. In germline, CDR1 is SNHLY, CDR2 FYNNEI. In nucleotides, the CDR3 is TGTGCCAGCAGGGCCCTACTAGCGGGGCTTTACGAGCAGTACTTC. Protein product: CASRALLAGLYEQYF.

V and J are TRBV5-1 and TRBJ2-7; the match to TRBD1 covers 8 bases. Trimming cost V 2 bases and J 3 bases; bases outside gene matches: 7. CDR1 is SGHRS and CDR2 is YFSETQ in the germline V gene. CDR3 length equals 15 residues. In DNA, the CDR3 is TGCGCCAGCAGCTTTCGACAGGGGAGTAACTACGAGCAGTACTTC. Translation gives CASSFRQGSNYEQYF.

V gene TRBV11-2 combines with J gene TRBJ2-1; D call uncertain. The CDR3 has 13 residues. Germline V lookup: CDR1 SGHAT, CDR2 FQNNGV. V dropped 2 bases and J dropped 9 bases, with 11 bases sitting between them. The CDR3 DNA sequence: TGTGCCAGCAGCTTAATATTCGCAAGTGAGCAGTTCTTC. Its translation: CASSLIFASEQFF.

In its sample, this clone was seen once. The CDR3 is CASSLAQGPTYEQYF. The CDR3 region has the DNA TGCGCCAGCAGCTTGGCACAGGGCCCAACCTACGAGCAGTACTTC. This chain uses TRBV5-1 with TRBJ2-7, with D maybe TRBD1 (6 bases). The CDR3 has 15 residues. Germline V gives CDR1 SGHRS, CDR2 YFSETQ. V lost 0 bases to trimming and J lost 2 bases, with 12 bases between them.

The CDR3 DNA reads TGTGCCATCAGGGGACAGGGCGACCCTCATGAGCAGTTCTTC. Translation: CAIRGQGDPHEQFF. The chain recombines TRBV10-3 with TRBJ2-1, with 9 bases matching TRBD1. Trimming took 6 bases from V and 8 from J; bases not matched to a gene: 8. The length of the CDR3 is 14 residues. From germline, CDR1 is ENHRY and CDR2 SYGVKD.

The V call is TRBV6-5, the J call TRBJ1-4; D gene ambiguous. The CDR3 is made up of 14 amino acids. Looked up from germline, CDR1 is MNHEY and CDR2 is SVGAGI. Trimming stripped 0 bases from V and 4 bases from J, with 6 bases between. The CDR3 coding sequence is TGTGCCAGCAGTTACTCGCGGGGTAATGAAAAACTGTTTTTT. Its translation is CASSYSRGNEKLFF.

DNA for the CDR3: TGTGCCAGCAGCGTGGACCGACAGAATTCACCCCTCCACTTT. Its protein product is CASSVDRQNSPLHF. The chain uses TRBV9 and TRBJ1-6; TRBD1 might be the D (5 bases). CDR1 SGDLS and CDR2 YYNGEE come from the germline V gene. V was cut by 2 bases and J by 7 bases, with 10 bases left in between. The CDR3 spans 14 residues.

This sequence joins TRBV30 and TRBJ2-3; 14 positions agree with TRBD2. V dropped 2 bases and J dropped 4; count of bases not matched to a gene: 5. Germline CDR1 and CDR2: GTSNPN and SVGIG (reference sequence). This CDR3 is built from 16 residues. The CDR3 reads CAWSPGLAGGPDTQYF. CDR3 bases: TGTGCCTGGAGTCCCGGACTAGCGGGAGGCCCAGATACGCAGTATTTT.

The V call is TRBV6-5, the J call TRBJ1-1; the D is unclear. CDR1 and CDR2 (germline): MNHEY, SVGAGI. The CDR3 runs to 15 residues. V was clipped by 0 bases and J by 3 bases, with 11 bases between them. CDR3 DNA: TGTGCCAGCAGTTACTCCCCGTCTTGGGACACTGAAGCTTTCTTT. Encoded protein: CASSYSPSWDTEAFF.